The rows below give T cell receptor beta chains drawn from one sample of a study of cytomegalovirus exposure and HLA in healthy donors. Repertoires were generated with immunoSEQ multiplex PCR, while TCRdb's copy carries only in-frame clones and drops some. Here the sample spans approximately 77,000 clones, 60% to 85% being singletons. Source material: PBMCs. The origin of the receptors is a man in his forties in good health and CMV-seronegative. Each CDR3 is given with its conserved first and last residue. A D gene is named only where the DNA matches it firmly. A clone size is listed for some rows: how often the clone was seen (once, few, many), or a class if it is expanded.

TRBJ2-3	TRBV4-1	NA	NA	CASSQVGLGADTQYF	TGCGCCAGCAGCCAAGTAGGTCTAGGCGCAGATACGCAGTATTTT
TRBJ1-2	TRBV5-6	NA	NA	CASSVGARTYGYTF	TGTGCCAGCAGCGTGGGGGCCCGAACCTATGGCTACACCTTC
TRBJ1-2	TRBV18	TRBD1	NA	CASSPDGTGYGYTF	TGTGCCAGCTCACCGGACGGGACAGGGTATGGCTACACCTTC
TRBJ2-3	TRBV30	TRBD1	few	CAWSVGRDRGADTQYF	TGTGCCTGGAGTGTGGGACGCGACAGGGGGGCAGATACGCAGTATTTT
TRBJ1-1	TRBV28	NA	NA	CASSLSWSTEAFF	TGTGCCAGCAGTTTGAGCTGGAGCACTGAAGCTTTCTTT
TRBJ2-7	TRBV6-5	NA	once	CASSGTSIHEQYF	TGTGCCAGCAGTGGCACGTCGATACACGAGCAGTACTTC
TRBJ2-2	TRBV7-3	TRBD2	NA	CASSATSAGELFF	TGTGCCAGCAGCGCGACTAGCGCCGGGGAGCTGTTTTTT
TRBJ2-7	TRBV2	TRBD2	NA	CASTQGLAGTYEQYF	TGTGCCAGCACCCAAGGACTAGCGGGAACATACGAGCAGTACTTC
TRBJ2-7	TRBV6-5	TRBD2	NA	CASSSHAGGPYEQYF	TGTGCCAGCAGTTCTCATGCGGGAGGCCCCTACGAGCAGTACTTC
TRBJ1-1	TRBV2	NA	NA	CASSVGPSTEAFF	TGTGCCAGCAGTGTAGGCCCTAGCACTGAAGCTTTCTTT
TRBJ1-1	TRBV7-2	NA	few	CASSLWARQEAFF	TGTGCCAGCAGCCTATGGGCGAGACAGGAAGCTTTCTTT
TRBJ2-5	TRBV19	NA	NA	CASSMGDKGFQETQYF	TGTGCCAGTAGTATGGGGGACAAGGGGTTCCAAGAGACCCAGTACTTC
TRBJ2-7	TRBV6-5	TRBD1	once	CASSRGQDILYEQYF	TGTGCCAGCAGTCGCGGACAGGACATTCTCTACGAGCAGTACTTC
TRBJ2-1	TRBV4-1	TRBD1	NA	CASSLGDRGHEQFF	TGCGCCAGCAGCCTAGGGGACAGGGGACATGAGCAGTTCTTC
TRBJ2-7	TRBV28	NA	NA	CASSSGLPYEQYF	TGTGCCAGCAGTTCGGGACTGCCCTACGAGCAGTACTTC
TRBJ2-6	TRBV28	TRBD1	NA	CASSSPRDSISGANVLTF	TGTGCCAGCAGTTCCCCCCGGGACAGTATCTCTGGGGCCAACGTCCTGACTTTC
TRBJ1-2	TRBV6-1	NA	NA	CASSEQTGGYTF	TGTGCCAGCAGTGAGCAGACAGGTGGCTACACCTTC
TRBJ2-7	TRBV27	TRBD2	NA	CASSPQPELAVEQYF	TGTGCCAGCAGTCCTCAGCCGGAACTAGCGGTTGAGCAGTACTTC
TRBJ2-5	TRBV19	TRBD1	NA	CASSRDRGQETQYF	TGTGCCAGTAGCCGGGACAGGGGCCAAGAGACCCAGTACTTC
TRBJ1-3	TRBV5-1	NA	NA	CASSSYSGNTIYF	TGCGCCAGCAGCTCCTACTCTGGAAACACCATATATTTT
TRBJ2-5	TRBV28	TRBD2	NA	CASSPTSGSGETQYF	TGTGCCAGCAGTCCCACTAGCGGGAGTGGCGAGACCCAGTACTTC
TRBJ1-1	TRBV11-2	NA	NA	CASSLERITEAFF	TGTGCCAGCAGCTTAGAGAGGATCACTGAAGCTTTCTTT
TRBJ1-2	TRBV5-1	TRBD1	NA	CASSDTPGQGGYGYTF	TGCGCCAGCAGCGATACCCCGGGGCAGGGGGGCTATGGCTACACCTTC
TRBJ2-7	TRBV27	NA	NA	CASSLAPAGVMASYEQYF	TGTGCCAGCAGTTTAGCCCCCGCCGGGGTAATGGCCTCCTACGAGCAGTACTTC
TRBJ2-7	TRBV29-1	NA	NA	CSVQNSYGQYF	TGCAGCGTACAGAACTCCTACGGGCAGTACTTC
TRBJ2-1	TRBV18	NA	NA	CASSTGQSSYNEQFF	TGTGCCAGCTCAACCGGACAGAGCTCCTACAATGAGCAGTTCTTC
TRBJ1-3	TRBV6-5	NA	NA	CASSLTPSSGNTIYF	TGTGCCAGCAGTCTCACACCGTCTTCTGGAAACACCATATATTTT
TRBJ2-7	TRBV19	TRBD1	NA	CASSRTGAYEQYF	TGTGCCAGTAGTCGGACAGGAGCCTACGAGCAGTACTTC
TRBJ1-2	TRBV2	TRBD1	NA	CASSTDRGSYGYTF	TGTGCCAGCAGTACCGACAGGGGAAGCTATGGCTACACCTTC
TRBJ2-1	TRBV5-3	TRBD2	NA	CAPTGLAGSNEQFF	TGTGCCCCCACAGGACTAGCGGGTAGTAATGAGCAGTTCTTC